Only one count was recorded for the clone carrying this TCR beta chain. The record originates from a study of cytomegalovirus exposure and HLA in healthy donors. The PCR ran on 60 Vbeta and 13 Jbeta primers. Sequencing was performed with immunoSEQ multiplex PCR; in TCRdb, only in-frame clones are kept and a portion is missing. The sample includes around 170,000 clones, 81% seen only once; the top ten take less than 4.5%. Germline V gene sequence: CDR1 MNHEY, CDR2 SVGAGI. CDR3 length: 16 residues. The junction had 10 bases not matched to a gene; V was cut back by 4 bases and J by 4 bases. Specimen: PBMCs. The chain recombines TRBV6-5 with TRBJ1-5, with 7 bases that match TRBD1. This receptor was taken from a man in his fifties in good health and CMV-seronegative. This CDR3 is CASSSLPQGVNQPQHF. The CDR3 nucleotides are TGTGCCAGCAGTTCCCTCCCCCAGGGGGTTAATCAGCCCCAGCATTTT.